This TCR beta chain was captured by sequencing in a study of sequential checkpoint blockade in melanoma. Study-level information: Randomization was 1:1 between first-line nivolumab→ipilimumab and ipilimumab→nivolumab.

Trimming removed 0 bases from V and 4 bases from J, with 15 bases in between. The CDR3 totals 16 residues. Germline values: CDR1 LGHNA, CDR2 YSLEER. The treatment is: randomized to nivolumab then ipilimumab (arm A) or the reverse (arm B). DNA-damaging chemotherapy had not been given to any patient beforehand. Sorted cells were live CD3+CD8+, lacking CD19 and CD56, from PBMCs. Sequenced by immunoSEQ multiplex PCR; TCRdb stores in-frame clones only, minus some. Of tens of thousands of clones in the sample, about 86% were seen once. The chain recombines TRBV4-3 with TRBJ2-5, with D possibly being TRBD1 (5 bases). This sample comprised CD8+ T cells sorted from blood (inferred from file names), obtained from a patient given nivolumab and ipilimumab in sequence. This sequence originates from a human donor with melanoma. For the CDR3, the DNA is TGCGCCAGCAGCCAAGAAAGGGGTTGGAGAGGAGAGACCCAGTACTTC. Its protein product is CASSQERGWRGETQYF.